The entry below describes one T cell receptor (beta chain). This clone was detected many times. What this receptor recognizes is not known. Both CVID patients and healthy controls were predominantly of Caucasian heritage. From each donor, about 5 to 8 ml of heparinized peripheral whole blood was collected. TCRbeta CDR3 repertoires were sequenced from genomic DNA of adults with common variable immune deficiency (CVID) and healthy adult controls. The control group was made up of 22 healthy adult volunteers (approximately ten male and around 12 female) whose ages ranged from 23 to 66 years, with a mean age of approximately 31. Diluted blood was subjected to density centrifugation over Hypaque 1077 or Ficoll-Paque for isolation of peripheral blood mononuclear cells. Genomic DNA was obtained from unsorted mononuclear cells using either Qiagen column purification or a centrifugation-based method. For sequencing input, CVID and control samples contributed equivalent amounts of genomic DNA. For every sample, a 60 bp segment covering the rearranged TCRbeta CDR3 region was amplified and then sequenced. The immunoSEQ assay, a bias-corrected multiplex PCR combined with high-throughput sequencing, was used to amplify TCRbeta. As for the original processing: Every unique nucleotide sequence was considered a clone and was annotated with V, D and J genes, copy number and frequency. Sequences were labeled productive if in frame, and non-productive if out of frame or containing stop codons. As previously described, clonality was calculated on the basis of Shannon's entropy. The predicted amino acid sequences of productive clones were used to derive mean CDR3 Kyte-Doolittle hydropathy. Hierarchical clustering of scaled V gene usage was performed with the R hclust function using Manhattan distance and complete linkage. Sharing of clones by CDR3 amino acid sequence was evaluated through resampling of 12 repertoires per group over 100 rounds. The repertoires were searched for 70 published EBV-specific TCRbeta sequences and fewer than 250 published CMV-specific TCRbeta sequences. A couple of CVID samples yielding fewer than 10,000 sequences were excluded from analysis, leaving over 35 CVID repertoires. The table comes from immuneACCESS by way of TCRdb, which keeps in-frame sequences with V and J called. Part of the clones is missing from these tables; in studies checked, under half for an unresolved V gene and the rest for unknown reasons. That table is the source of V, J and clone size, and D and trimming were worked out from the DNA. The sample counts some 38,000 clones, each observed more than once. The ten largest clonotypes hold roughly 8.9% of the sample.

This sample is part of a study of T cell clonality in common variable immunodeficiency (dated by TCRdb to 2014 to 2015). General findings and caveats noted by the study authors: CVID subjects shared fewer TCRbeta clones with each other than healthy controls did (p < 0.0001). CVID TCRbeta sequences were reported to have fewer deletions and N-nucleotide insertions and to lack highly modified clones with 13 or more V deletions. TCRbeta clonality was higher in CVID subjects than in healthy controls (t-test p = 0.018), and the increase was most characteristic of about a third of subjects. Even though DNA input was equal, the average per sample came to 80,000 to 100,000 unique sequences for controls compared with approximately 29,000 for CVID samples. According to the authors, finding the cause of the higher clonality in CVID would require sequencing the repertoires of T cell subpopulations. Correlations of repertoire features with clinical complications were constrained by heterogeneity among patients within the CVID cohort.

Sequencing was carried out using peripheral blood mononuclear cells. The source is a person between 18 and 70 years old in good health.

The CDR3 here reads CASTLSYNEQFF. Incomplete CDR3 DNA: TGTGCCAGCACCCTAAGCTACAATGAG. Here the chain combines TRBV11-2 and TRBJ2-1; the D gene cannot be named for sure. Read coverage stops 3 residues before the CDR3 terminus; the germline J gene supplies the remainder. Its CDR3 holds 12 amino acids, cysteine through phenylalanine. Only the CDR3 bases that were read are kept: 27 of them, in frame from base 1. Trimming at the junction amounts to 7 bases on V and 3 bases on J, and the germline ends lie 7 bases apart. CDR1 and CDR2, per the germline V gene, are SGHAT and FQNNGV.